A selection of T cell receptor beta chains follows, all from one sample in a study of radiotherapy plus CTLA-4 blockade in lung cancer. Sequencing used immunoSEQ multiplex PCR; TCRdb keeps in-frame clones, though not all of them. This sample has over 85,000 clones; roughly 88% occur once, and the top ten carry roughly 4.6%. The material was peripheral blood, obtained from a patient treated with radiotherapy plus ipilimumab. Receptors were obtained from a human donor with non-small cell lung cancer that progressed on radiotherapy plus ipilimumab. Each CDR3 is given with its conserved first and last residue. Fields, in order: D gene, J gene, clone size, V gene, CDR3 DNA, CDR3 protein. A D gene is named only where the DNA matches it firmly. Expanded clones are given a class, and other clones once, few, many or no size at all.

D: TRBD1
J: TRBJ2-7
size: .
V: TRBV9
DNA: TGTGCCAGCAGCGCAAGACAGGGATCGGACGAGCAGTACTTC
CDR3: CASSARQGSDEQYF

D: .
J: TRBJ2-5
size: .
V: TRBV6-1
DNA: TGTGCCAGCATGGAAACTAAGGAGACCCAGTACTTC
CDR3: CASMETKETQYF

D: .
J: TRBJ1-5
size: .
V: TRBV4-1
DNA: TGCGCCAGCAGCCAGAGACAGGCGCCGAAGGAGCCCCAGCATTTT
CDR3: CASSQRQAPKEPQHF

D: .
J: TRBJ2-1
size: .
V: TRBV4-2
DNA: TGTGCCAGCAGCCAAGTTATTCAGGCATCCACCTACAATGAGCAGTTCTTC
CDR3: CASSQVIQASTYNEQFF

D: .
J: TRBJ1-5
size: .
V: TRBV5-8
DNA: TGTGCCAGCAGCCTAGGAGGGGATCAGCCCCAGCATTTT
CDR3: CASSLGGDQPQHF

D: .
J: TRBJ2-3
size: .
V: TRBV7-9
DNA: TGTGCCAGCAGCCTAGGGGGTCGAGATACGCAGTATTTT
CDR3: CASSLGGRDTQYF

D: TRBD1
J: TRBJ1-4
size: .
V: TRBV6-1
DNA: TGTGCCAGCAGTGAGATAGGGGGCTACGAAAAACTGTTTTTT
CDR3: CASSEIGGYEKLFF

D: .
J: TRBJ1-6
size: .
V: TRBV11-2
DNA: TGTGCCAGCAGCTTAGACGGCCTCTGGGATTCACCCCTCCACTTT
CDR3: CASSLDGLWDSPLHF

D: .
J: TRBJ1-4
size: .
V: TRBV5-4
DNA: TGTGCCAGCAGCTTGGCCGGGGGCCGAGCTAATGAAAAACTGTTTTTT
CDR3: CASSLAGGRANEKLFF

D: .
J: TRBJ2-3
size: .
V: TRBV30
DNA: TGTGCCTGGTCGGAAGGAAGTAAGGATACGCAGTATTTT
CDR3: CAWSEGSKDTQYF

D: TRBD1
J: TRBJ2-2
size: .
V: TRBV6-1
DNA: TGTGCCAGCAGACCGACAGGGAACGCCGGGGAGCTGTTTTTT
CDR3: CASRPTGNAGELFF

D: TRBD2
J: TRBJ2-7
size: .
V: TRBV11-3
DNA: TGTGCCAGCAGCCACACACTAGCGGATTACGAGCAGTACTTC
CDR3: CASSHTLADYEQYF

D: TRBD2
J: TRBJ2-3
size: once
V: TRBV19
DNA: TGTGCCAGTAGTACATTTTTAGCGGGTAGAGATACGCAGTATTTT
CDR3: CASSTFLAGRDTQYF

D: .
J: TRBJ1-1
size: .
V: TRBV9
DNA: TGTGCCAGCAGCGTAGCTGAGGGGCGAGCTGAAGCTTTCTTT
CDR3: CASSVAEGRAEAFF

D: .
J: TRBJ2-1
size: .
V: TRBV5-1
DNA: TGCGCCAGCAGCTTGGTAAGCAATGAGCAGTTCTTC
CDR3: CASSLVSNEQFF

D: .
J: TRBJ2-3
size: .
V: TRBV5-1
DNA: TGCGCCAGCAGCTTGGGTACTAGTAGCCCAGATACGCAGTATTTT
CDR3: CASSLGTSSPDTQYF